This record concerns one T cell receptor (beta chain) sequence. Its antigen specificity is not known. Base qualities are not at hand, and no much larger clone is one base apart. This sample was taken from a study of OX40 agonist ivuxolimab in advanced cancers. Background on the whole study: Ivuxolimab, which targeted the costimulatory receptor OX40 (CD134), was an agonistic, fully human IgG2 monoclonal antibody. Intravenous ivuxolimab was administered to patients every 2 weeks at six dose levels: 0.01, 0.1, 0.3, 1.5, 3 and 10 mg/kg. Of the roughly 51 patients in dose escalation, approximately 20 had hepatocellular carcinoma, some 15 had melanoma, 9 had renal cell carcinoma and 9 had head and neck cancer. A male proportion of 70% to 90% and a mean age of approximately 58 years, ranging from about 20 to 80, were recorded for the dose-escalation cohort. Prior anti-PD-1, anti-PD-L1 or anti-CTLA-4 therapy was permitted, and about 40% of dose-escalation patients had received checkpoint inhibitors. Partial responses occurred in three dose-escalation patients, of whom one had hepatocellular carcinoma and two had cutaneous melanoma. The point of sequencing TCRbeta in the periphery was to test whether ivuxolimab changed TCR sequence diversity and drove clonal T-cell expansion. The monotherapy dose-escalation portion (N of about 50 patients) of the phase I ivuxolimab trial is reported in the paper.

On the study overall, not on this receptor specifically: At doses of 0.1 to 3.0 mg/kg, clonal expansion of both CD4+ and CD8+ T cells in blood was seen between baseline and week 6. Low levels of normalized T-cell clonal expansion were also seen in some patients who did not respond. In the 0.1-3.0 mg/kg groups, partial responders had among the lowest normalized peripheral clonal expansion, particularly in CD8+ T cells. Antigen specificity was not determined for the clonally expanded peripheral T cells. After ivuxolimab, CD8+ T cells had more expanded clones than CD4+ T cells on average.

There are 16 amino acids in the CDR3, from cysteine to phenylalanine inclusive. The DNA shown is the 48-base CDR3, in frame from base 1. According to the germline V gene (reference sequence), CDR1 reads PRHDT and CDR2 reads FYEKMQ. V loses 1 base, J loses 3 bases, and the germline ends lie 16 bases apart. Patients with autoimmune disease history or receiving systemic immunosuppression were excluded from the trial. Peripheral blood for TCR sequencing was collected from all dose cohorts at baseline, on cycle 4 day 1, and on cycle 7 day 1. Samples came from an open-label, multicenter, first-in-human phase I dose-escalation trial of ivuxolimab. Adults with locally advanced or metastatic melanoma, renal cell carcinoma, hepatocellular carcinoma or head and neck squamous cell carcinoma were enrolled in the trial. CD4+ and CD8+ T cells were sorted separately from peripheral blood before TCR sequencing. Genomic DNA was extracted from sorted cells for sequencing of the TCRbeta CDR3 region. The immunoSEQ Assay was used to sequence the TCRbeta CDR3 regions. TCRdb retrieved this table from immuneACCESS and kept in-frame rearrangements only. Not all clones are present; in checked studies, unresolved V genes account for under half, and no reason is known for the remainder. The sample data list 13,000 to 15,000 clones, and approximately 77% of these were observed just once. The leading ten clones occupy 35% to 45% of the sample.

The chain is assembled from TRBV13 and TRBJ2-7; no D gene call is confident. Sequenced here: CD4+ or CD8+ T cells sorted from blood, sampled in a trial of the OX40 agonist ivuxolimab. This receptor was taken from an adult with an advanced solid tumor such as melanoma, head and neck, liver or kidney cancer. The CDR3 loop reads CASSLVSQEPLYEQYF. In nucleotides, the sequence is TGTGCCAGCAGCTTAGTGTCCCAGGAGCCCCTCTACGAGCAGTACTTC.